This passage covers 28 T cell receptor beta chains from one sample sequenced in a study of CD8 T cells in Susac syndrome. The RNA input was roughly 0.45 to 1 ug, and it was reverse transcribed with random hexamers. TCRdb re-derived calls from the immunoSEQ multiplex PCR reads in MiXCR, one entry per CDR3 protein. The table lists roughly 200,000 distinct CDR3 sequences, roughly 94% of them singletons. Sequencing was performed on CD4+ T cells from PBMCs. Source of these receptors: a human donor with Susac syndrome.

This rearrangement joins TRBV20-1 to TRBJ2-2, with 7 bases identical to TRBD2. J was trimmed by 6 bases and V by 0 bases; bases with no gene match: 10. Germline CDR1 is DFQATT and CDR2 is SNEGSKA (reference sequence). The CDR3 is 16 amino acids. The CDR3 here is CSARDLSRTSAGELFF. CDR3 sequence (DNA): TGCAGTGCTAGAGATCTTTCGCGGACTAGTGCCGGGGAGCTGTTTTTT.

The chain joins TRBV18 to TRBJ1-1, with D perhaps matching TRBD1 (5 bases). CDR3 length equals 15 residues. The germline CDR1 and CDR2 sequences are KGHSH and LQKENI. V was trimmed by 6 bases and J by 5 bases, leaving 19 bases between them. The DNA for the CDR3 is TGTGCCAGCTCTTCTCCTATCCTCAGGGATACTGAAGCTTTCTTT. Its protein is CASSSPILRDTEAFF. Looking up the rest from reference TRBV18 and TRBJ1-1 gives the full variable domain: NAGVMQNPRHLVRRRGQEARLRCSPMKGHSHVYWYRQLPEEGLKFMVYLQKENIIDESGMPKERFSAEFPKEGPSILRIQQVVRGDSAAYFCASSSPILRDTEAFFGQGTRLTVV.

Only a few counts were recorded for this clonotype. This chain joins TRBV7-2 and TRBJ2-5; D is unresolved. CDR3 size: 12 residues. Trimming shortened V by 1 base and J by 7 bases, and 7 bases separated the two germline ends. Germline V gene lookup returns CDR1 SGHTA and CDR2 FQGNSA. The CDR3 loop is CASSLVGGTQYF. The CDR3 nucleotides are TGTGCCAGCAGCTTAGTCGGCGGGACCCAGTACTTC.

The chain joins TRBV28 to TRBJ2-1; 8 positions agree with TRBD2. The CDR3 consists of 14 residues. In germline, CDR1 is MDHEN, CDR2 SYDVKM. V lost 5 bases to trimming and J lost 11 bases; unmatched junction nucleotides: 11. The CDR3 DNA reads TGTGCCAGCAGTCCGGCTAGCGGGCTTAGAAAGCAGTTCTTC. Protein sequence: CASSPASGLRKQFF.

This clonotype appeared a single time. The chain is built from TRBV28 and TRBJ1-5; D uncertain. CDR1 MDHEN and CDR2 SYDVKM come from the germline V gene. Deletions cut 2 bases from V and 9 bases from J, with 14 bases between. The CDR3 has 14 residues. CDR3 in DNA: TGTGCCAGCAGTTTAAGCGGTCCCTTGTCGCCCCAGCATTTT. Translated: CASSLSGPLSPQHF.

This chain links TRBV7-8 with TRBJ2-2, with 7 positions matching TRBD2. There are 13 residues in the CDR3. The V gene's germline CDR1 is SGHVS and CDR2 FQNEAQ. V was clipped by 5 bases and J by 4 bases; unmatched bases: 1. Here the CDR3 DNA reads TGTGCCAGCAGCAAGCGGGGCACCGGGGAGCTGTTTTTT. Its protein is CASSKRGTGELFF.

This chain's CDR3 is CASSYRQLAYTQYF. The CDR3 nucleotides are TGTGCCAGCAGCTACCGACAGTTGGCATATACGCAGTATTTT. V gene TRBV11-2 combines with J gene TRBJ2-3, with a weak D call TRBD1 (5 bases). Between the trimmed V and J ends, which lost 4 bases and 7 bases, there was a span of 15 bases. CDR3 length equals 14 residues. The germline CDR1 and CDR2 sequences are SGHAT and FQNNGV.

Notes on this clonotype: No DNA is shown, since the ends of the CDR3 on it are uncertain; the CDR3 is the one TCRdb lists. V usage is TRBV20-1 and J usage is TRBJ1-2. The CDR3 is made up of 14 amino acids, end residues included. The germline gives CDR1 DFQATT, CDR2 SNEGSKA (reference sequence). This CDR3 is CSAVAEGTDRKPAF.

J is TRBJ2-7 and V is TRBV28, with D tentatively TRBD1 or TRBD2 (6 bases each). Germline CDR1 and CDR2: MDHEN and SYDVKM. Trimming removed 8 bases at V and 7 bases at J, with 18 bases between. This CDR3 has 13 residues. This CDR3 reads CASREGGKGEQYF. The CDR3 DNA is TGTGCCAGCCGCGAGGGGGGAAAGGGAGAGCAGTACTTC.

The CDR3 sequence is CASSLAEASGGNEQFF. DNA for the CDR3: TGTGCCAGCAGCTTGGCCGAGGCTAGCGGGGGCAATGAGCAGTTCTTC. The gene calls are TRBV5-4 and TRBJ2-1; 10 bases line up with TRBD2. Germline values: CDR1 SGHNT, CDR2 YYREEE (reference sequence). CDR3 length: 16 residues. V was clipped by 0 bases and J by 6 bases; unmatched bases: 6.

The chain carries TRBV28 and TRBJ2-5; TRBD2 might be the D (6 bases). V was clipped by 3 bases and J by 2 bases, with 13 bases between them. Germline CDR1 MDHEN, CDR2 SYDVKM. The CDR3 loop spans 15 amino acids. The CDR3 DNA reads TGTGCCAGCAGTTTTGGGCGGGAAGATCAAGAGACCCAGTACTTC. Amino acid sequence: CASSFGREDQETQYF.

This clonotype was detected only once. The genes are TRBV2 and TRBJ2-3; weak D call: TRBD2 (6 bases). Germline assignment: CDR1 SNHLY and CDR2 FYNNEI. V lost 5 bases and J lost 11, with 11 bases in between. This CDR3 is 11 amino acids long. CDR3 sequence: CASSTGTLQYF. As DNA, the CDR3 is TGTGCCAGCAGTACCGGGACTTTGCAGTATTTT.

The genes are TRBV29-1 and TRBJ2-3; 11 bases align to TRBD2. CDR3 length: 14 amino acids. Germline CDR1 SQVTM, CDR2 ANQGSEA. The CDR3 region is CRVSGRASTDTQYF. The CDR3 coding sequence is TGCAGGGTTAGCGGGAGGGCTAGCACAGATACGCAGTATTTT.

V and J are TRBV27 and TRBJ1-5; the D is unclear. This CDR3 is built from 14 residues. V lost 0 bases, J lost 9 bases, and 12 bases lay in between. Germline CDR1 and CDR2: MNHEY and SMNVEV (reference sequence). The CDR3 spells CASSLSDGFWPQHF. In DNA form, the CDR3 reads TGTGCCAGCAGTTTATCCGACGGCTTCTGGCCCCAGCATTTT.

The chain has TRBV4-3 and TRBJ2-3; D unclear. Germline V lookup: CDR1 LGHNA, CDR2 YSLEER. The CDR3 totals 15 residues. Between the trimmed V and J ends, which lost 2 bases and 3 bases, there was a span of 12 bases. The CDR3 spells CASSQRASATDTQYF. The CDR3 DNA follows: TGCGCCAGCAGCCAACGGGCCTCTGCTACAGATACGCAGTATTTT.

The gene calls are TRBV18 and TRBJ2-5; no clear D. The CDR3 contains 13 residues. Germline CDR1 reads KGHSH; CDR2 reads LQKENI. Trimming took 0 bases from V and 3 from J, leaving 5 bases between them. CDR3 loop: CASSPPVEETQYF. CDR3 nucleotide sequence: TGTGCCAGCTCACCACCGGTAGAAGAGACCCAGTACTTC.

The chain combines TRBV18 with TRBJ2-1; D is undetermined. The CDR3 loop spans 12 amino acids. The V gene lost 0 bases and the J gene lost 12 bases, with 9 bases spanning the gap. Germline CDR1 KGHSH, CDR2 LQKENI. CDR3 sequence (DNA): TGTGCCAGCTCACCACCTGGTCAATTGCAGTTCTTC. It is translated as CASSPPGQLQFF.

The rearrangement joins TRBV20-1 to TRBJ1-1; 8 bases fit TRBD1. Per germline, CDR1 DFQATT and CDR2 SNEGSKA (reference sequence). The V segment lost 4 bases and the J segment 0 bases; nucleotides outside the gene matches: 4. The CDR3 is made up of 14 amino acids. CDR3 sequence (DNA): TGCAGTGCTACCCCGGGACAGGTGAACACTGAAGCTTTCTTT. Its translation: CSATPGQVNTEAFF.

The V call is TRBV4-1, the J call TRBJ1-4; TRBD1 might be the D (5 bases). Germline CDR1 MGHRA, CDR2 YSYEKL. V was cut by 0 bases and J by 1 base, with 9 bases left in between. This CDR3 contains 16 residues. The CDR3 here is CASSQDLRGTNEKLFF. The CDR3 region has the DNA TGCGCCAGCAGCCAAGATCTAAGGGGAACTAATGAAAAACTGTTTTTT.

This chain joins TRBV6-1 and TRBJ1-6; the D is unclear. This CDR3 has 17 residues. Germline V gives CDR1 MNHNS, CDR2 SASEGT. Deletions cut 0 bases from V and 7 bases from J, with 16 bases between. The CDR3 spells CASSEAVPARGNSPLHF. CDR3 DNA: TGTGCCAGCAGTGAAGCCGTTCCAGCACGAGGGAATTCACCCCTCCACTTT.

This clonotype was seen once. CDR3 loop: CAINRGTGNTIYF. CDR3 in DNA: TGTGCCATCAACAGGGGGACTGGAAACACCATATATTTT. The chain combines TRBV30 with TRBJ1-3, with 8 bases that match TRBD1. This CDR3 region has 13 residues. CDR1 and CDR2 from the germline V gene are GTSNPN and SVGIG (reference sequence). Trimming at V came to 8 bases and at J to 2 bases, leaving 5 bases not matched to a gene. The whole variable domain, filled in from reference TRBV30 and TRBJ1-3, reads SQTIHQWPATLVQPVGSPLSLECTVEGTSNPNLYWYRQAAGRGLQLLFYSVGIGQISSEVPQNLSASRPQDRQFILSSKKLLLSDSGFYLCAINRGTGNTIYFGEGSWLTVV.

The chain couples TRBV11-3 to TRBJ1-2; D gene uncertain. This CDR3 contains 12 residues. CDR1 is SGHNT and CDR2 is YENEEA in the germline V gene. The V end was cut by 6 bases, the J end by 3 bases, with 8 bases between. The CDR3 reads CASSWLDYGYTF. In DNA, the CDR3 is TGTGCCAGCAGTTGGCTTGACTATGGCTACACCTTC.

This clonotype was seen once. The chain combines TRBV4-3 with TRBJ2-3; TRBD2 agrees at 8 bases. Germline values: CDR1 LGHNA, CDR2 YSLEER. Germline trimming cut 3 bases from V and 0 bases from J; bases unmatched to any gene: 5. This CDR3 spans 16 amino acids. The CDR3 DNA reads TGCGCCAGCAGCCAGCAACTAGCGGTTAGCACAGATACGCAGTATTTT. This gives the protein CASSQQLAVSTDTQYF.

The chain recombines TRBV5-1 with TRBJ2-7; TRBD2 is a possible D gene (6 bases). This CDR3 has 14 amino acids. Between the trimmed V and J ends, which lost 1 base and 6 bases, there was a span of 14 bases. The germline CDR1 and CDR2 sequences are SGHRS and YFSETQ. The CDR3 DNA reads TGCGCCAGCAGCTTGTTGCCGTTCGGGGGCGAGCAGTACTTC. Protein product: CASSLLPFGGEQYF.

The V call is TRBV12-3 or TRBV12-4, the J call TRBJ1-1; unclear D gene. Deletions cut 3 bases from V and 2 bases from J, with 10 bases between. The CDR3 has 14 amino acids. CDR3 loop: CASSFEESNTEAFF. DNA of the CDR3: TGTGCCAGCAGTTTCGAGGAATCAAACACTGAAGCTTTCTTT.

This chain joins TRBV6-2 or TRBV6-3 and TRBJ1-1; maybe TRBD1 (5 bases). Germline lookup yields CDR1 MNHEY and CDR2 SVGEGT. Trimming removed 10 bases at V and 3 bases at J, with 12 bases between. The CDR3 covers 12 residues. CDR3 in amino acids: CATGTLDTEAFF. Here the CDR3 DNA reads TGTGCCACCGGGACGTTGGACACTGAAGCTTTCTTT.

V usage is TRBV14 and J usage is TRBJ2-5, with TRBD2 matching over 9 bases. Germline V gives CDR1 SGHDN, CDR2 FVKESK. Trimming took 5 bases from V and 5 from J; bases not matched to a gene: 12. The CDR3 totals 16 residues. CDR3 loop: CASSVLAGGPLETQYF. CDR3 DNA: TGTGCCAGCAGCGTACTTGCGGGGGGGCCTCTGGAGACCCAGTACTTC.

The V and J genes are TRBV2 and TRBJ2-2, with D possibly TRBD1 on 6 matching bases. Trimming left V 7 bases short and J 5 bases short, with 14 bases between. Germline V gene data show CDR1 as SNHLY and CDR2 as FYNNEI. The CDR3 covers 14 residues. CDR3 in DNA: TGTGCCAGCAACAAGGACAGAAGTACCGGGGAGCTGTTTTTT. Its protein product is CASNKDRSTGELFF.